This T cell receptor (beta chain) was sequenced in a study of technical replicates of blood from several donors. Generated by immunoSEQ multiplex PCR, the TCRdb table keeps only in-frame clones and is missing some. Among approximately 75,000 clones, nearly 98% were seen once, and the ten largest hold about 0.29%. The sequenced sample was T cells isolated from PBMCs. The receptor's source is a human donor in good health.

The CDR3 loop reads CSVDPGSSGNTIYF. Here the CDR3 DNA reads TGCAGCGTTGATCCGGGAAGCTCTGGAAACACCATATATTTT. V gene TRBV29-1 combines with J gene TRBJ1-3, with D uncertain. V gave up 3 bases and J gave up 0 bases, with 9 bases separating them. Germline values: CDR1 SQVTM, CDR2 ANQGSEA. The CDR3 is 14 amino acids. Filled out from reference TRBV29-1 and TRBJ1-3, the complete variable domain reads SAVISQKPSRDICQRGTSLTIQCQVDSQVTMMFWYRQQPGQSLTLIATANQGSEATYESGFVIDKFPISRPNLTFSTLTVSNMSPEDSSIYLCSVDPGSSGNTIYFGEGSWLTVV.